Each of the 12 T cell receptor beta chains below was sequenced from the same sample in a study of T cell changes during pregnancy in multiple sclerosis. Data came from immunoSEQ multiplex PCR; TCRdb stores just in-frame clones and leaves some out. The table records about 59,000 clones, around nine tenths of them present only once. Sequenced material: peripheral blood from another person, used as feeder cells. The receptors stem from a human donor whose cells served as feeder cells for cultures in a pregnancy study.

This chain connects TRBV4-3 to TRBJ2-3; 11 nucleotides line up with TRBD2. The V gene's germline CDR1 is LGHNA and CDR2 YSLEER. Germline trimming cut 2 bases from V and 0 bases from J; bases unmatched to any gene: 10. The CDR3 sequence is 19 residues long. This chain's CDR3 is CASSQNGPSGGPSTDTQYF. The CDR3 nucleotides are TGCGCCAGCAGCCAAAATGGCCCTAGCGGGGGGCCCAGCACAGATACGCAGTATTTT.

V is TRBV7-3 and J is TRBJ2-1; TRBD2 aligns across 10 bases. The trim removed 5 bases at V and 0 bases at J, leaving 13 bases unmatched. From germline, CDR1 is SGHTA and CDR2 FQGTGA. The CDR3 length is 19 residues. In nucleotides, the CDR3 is TGTGCCAGCAGCCTATTCGGACTAGCGGTAACGAGCTCCTACAATGAGCAGTTCTTC. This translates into CASSLFGLAVTSSYNEQFF.

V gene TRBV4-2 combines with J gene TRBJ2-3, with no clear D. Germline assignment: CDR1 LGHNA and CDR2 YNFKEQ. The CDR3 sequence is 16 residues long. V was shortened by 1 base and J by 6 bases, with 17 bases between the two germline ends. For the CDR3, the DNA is TGTGCCAGCAGCCAAGCGAGGACCGCCCGAGCGGATACGCAGTATTTT. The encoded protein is CASSQARTARADTQYF.

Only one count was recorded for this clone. CDR3 bases: TGCGCCAGCAGCTTGACGGACAGAACTAATAATGAGCAGTTCTTC. Protein product: CASSLTDRTNNEQFF. The V and J genes are TRBV5-1 and TRBJ2-1; maybe TRBD1 (6 bases). Germline V gene lookup returns CDR1 SGHRS and CDR2 YFSETQ. V lost 1 base and J lost 7, with 15 bases in between. CDR3 size: 15 residues.

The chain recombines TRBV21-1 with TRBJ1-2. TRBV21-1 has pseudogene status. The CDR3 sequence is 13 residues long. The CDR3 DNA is TGTGCCAGCAGCAGCACAGGGAGGAAAGGCTACACCTTC. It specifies CASSSTGRKGYTF.

CDR3 coding DNA: TGTGCCAGCAGCGAGGGACCCAACACTGAAGCTTTCTTT. It encodes CASSEGPNTEAFF. The rearrangement uses TRBV9 and TRBJ1-1, with D possibly matching TRBD1 (5 bases). CDR3 size: 13 residues. The V end was cut by 3 bases, the J end by 2 bases, with 8 bases between. Germline CDR1 SGDLS, CDR2 YYNGEE.

CDR3 bases: TGTGCCAGCAGCCGGAGACCCGTTGGAGGGGCCAACGTCCTGACTTTC. Translation: CASSRRPVGGANVLTF. This chain uses TRBV7-2 with TRBJ2-6; D uncertain. The CDR3 length is 16 residues. Per germline, CDR1 SGHTA and CDR2 FQGNSA. Trimming stripped 5 bases from V and 4 bases from J, with 15 bases between.

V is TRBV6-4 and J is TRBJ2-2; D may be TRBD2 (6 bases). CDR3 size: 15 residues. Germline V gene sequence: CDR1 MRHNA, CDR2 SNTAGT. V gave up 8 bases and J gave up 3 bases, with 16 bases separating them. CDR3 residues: CASSRDSSHTGELFF. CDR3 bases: TGTGCCAGCTCAAGGGACTCTTCCCACACCGGGGAGCTGTTTTTT.

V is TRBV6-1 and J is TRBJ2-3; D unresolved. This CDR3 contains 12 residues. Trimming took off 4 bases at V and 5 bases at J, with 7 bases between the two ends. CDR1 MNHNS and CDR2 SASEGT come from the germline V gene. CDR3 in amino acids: CASSAGEDTQYF. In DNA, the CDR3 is TGTGCCAGCAGTGCAGGTGAAGATACGCAGTATTTT.

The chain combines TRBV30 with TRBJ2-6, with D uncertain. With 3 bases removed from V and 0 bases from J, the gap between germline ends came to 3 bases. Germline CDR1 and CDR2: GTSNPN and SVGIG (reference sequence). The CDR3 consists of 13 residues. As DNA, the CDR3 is TGTGCCTGGAGAAGCTCTGGGGCCAACGTCCTGACTTTC. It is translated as CAWRSSGANVLTF.

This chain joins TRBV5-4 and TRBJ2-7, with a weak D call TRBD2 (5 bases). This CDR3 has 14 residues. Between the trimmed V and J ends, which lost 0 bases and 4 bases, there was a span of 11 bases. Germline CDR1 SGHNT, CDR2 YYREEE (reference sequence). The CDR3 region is CASSLEGLAYEQYF. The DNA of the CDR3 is TGTGCCAGCAGCTTGGAAGGGCTAGCATACGAGCAGTACTTC.

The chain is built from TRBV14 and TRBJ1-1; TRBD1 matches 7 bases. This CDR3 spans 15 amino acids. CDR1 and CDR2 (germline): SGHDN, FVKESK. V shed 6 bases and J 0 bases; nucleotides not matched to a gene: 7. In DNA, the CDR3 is TGTGCCAGCAGACCAGGGGGTCGGGTGAACACTGAAGCTTTCTTT. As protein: CASRPGGRVNTEAFF.